Listed below are T cell receptor beta chains from one sample, sequenced in a study of blood T cell repertoires in COVID-19. Here immunoSEQ multiplex PCR was the method, and the copy in TCRdb shows in-frame clones only, minus some. In the table there are over 130,000 clones, 80% to 85% of which are singletons. The sample was peripheral blood. The receptors were sampled from a human donor in a cohort sampled during active COVID-19. CDR3s include the opening cysteine and the closing phenylalanine or tryptophan. Each record gives: J gene, clone size, D gene, V gene, CDR3 DNA, CDR3 protein. The D gene is left open where the match is weak. Clone size is stated in some rows and not others, as once, few, many or a class when expanded.

TRBJ2-4 - - TRBV3-1/TRBV3-2 TGTGCCAGCAGCCAATTCGGAGCCAAAAACATTCAGTACTTC CASSQFGAKNIQYF
TRBJ2-1 - TRBD1 TRBV5-6 TGTGCCAGCACCACTGGGCCAACAGGGGACAGGTCCTACAATGAGCAGTTCTTC CASTTGPTGDRSYNEQFF
TRBJ2-5 - TRBD2 TRBV5-4 TGTGCCAGCAGCTTGGGACTAGCGGGGGGTACTCAAGAGACCCAGTACTTC CASSLGLAGGTQETQYF
TRBJ2-3 - TRBD2 TRBV10-3 TGTGCCATCAGTACTAGCGGGGGCGAGGTGAAGCAGTATTTT CAISTSGGEVKQYF
TRBJ2-1 - TRBD2 TRBV6-6 TGTGCCAGCAGCCGACCGAGCGGGGGGGTAGGTTCCTACAATGAGCAGTTCTTC CASSRPSGGVGSYNEQFF
TRBJ1-1 - TRBD1 TRBV7-2 TGTGCCAGCAGCTCCGCGACAGGGTCGAGGACTGAAGCTTTCTTT CASSSATGSRTEAFF
TRBJ2-3 - TRBD2 TRBV7-2 TGTGCCAGCAGCTCCGTAGTAGCGGGGAGCACAGATACGCAGTATTTT CASSSVVAGSTDTQYF
TRBJ2-5 - - TRBV7-5 TGTGCCAGAAGCTCCCTGGAGACCCAGTACTTC CARSSLETQYF
TRBJ1-2 - TRBD1 TRBV28 TGTGCCAGCATTCCCGGGACAGCGTATGGCTACACCTTC CASIPGTAYGYTF
TRBJ1-2 - - TRBV5-6 TGTGCCAGCAGCCCTGGAGCGGGATCCTATGGCTACACCTTC CASSPGAGSYGYTF
TRBJ2-7 - - TRBV10-2 TGCGCCAGCAGTGAAACGGGTTTTACCTCGTACGAGCAGTACTTC CASSETGFTSYEQYF
TRBJ2-1 few TRBD2 TRBV7-3 TGTGCCAGCAGTCCTAGCGGGGGGATCTACAATGAGCAGTTCTTC CASSPSGGIYNEQFF
TRBJ2-3 - TRBD2 TRBV11-3 TGTGCCAGCAGCCTGACTAGCAGCACAGATACGCAGTATTTT CASSLTSSTDTQYF
TRBJ1-1 - TRBD1 TRBV7-9 TGTGCCAGCAGCTCTCATGACAGGGGGCTGATGAACACTGAAGCTTTCTTT CASSSHDRGLMNTEAFF
TRBJ1-1 - - TRBV7-9 TGTGCCAGCAGCCCAAGTTCTAAGGGGCTGAACACTGAAGCTTTCTTT CASSPSSKGLNTEAFF
TRBJ1-5 - - TRBV5-1 TGCGCCAGCAGTGTGGACAACAATCAGCCCCAGCATTTT CASSVDNNQPQHF
TRBJ2-1 - - TRBV11-3 TGTGCCAGCAGTGTGGCAGGGTGGTCCTACAATGAGCAGTTCTTC CASSVAGWSYNEQFF
TRBJ2-3 - - TRBV19 TGTGCCAGTAAAACAGTGGGAGATACGCAGTATTTT CASKTVGDTQYF
TRBJ1-5 - TRBD1 TRBV24-1 TGTGCCACCACGGGACAGGGGGATCAGCCCCAGCATTTT CATTGQGDQPQHF
TRBJ1-6 - - TRBV4-2 TGTGCCAGCAGCCAAGTTGGGGTGGAGGGTGGCTCACCCCTCCACTTT CASSQVGVEGGSPLHF
TRBJ2-5 - - TRBV9 TGTGCCAGCAGCGTAGACTCGCGGGGAGACCAAGAGACCCAGTACTTC CASSVDSRGDQETQYF
TRBJ2-2 few TRBD1 TRBV5-1 TGCGCCAGCAGCGTACGGACAGGGGCCGGGGAGCTGTTTTTT CASSVRTGAGELFF
TRBJ2-2 - TRBD1 TRBV27 TGTGCCAGCAGTCGGGGGACAGGGAACACCGGGGAGCTGTTTTTT CASSRGTGNTGELFF
TRBJ1-1 - TRBD1 TRBV7-9 TGTGCCAGCAGCCCCTTGGGGACAGGGGGAACTGAAGCTTTCTTT CASSPLGTGGTEAFF
TRBJ2-7 - TRBD1 TRBV9 TGTGCCAGCAGCGTCCAAGGGACAGACTCCTACGAGCAGTACTTC CASSVQGTDSYEQYF
TRBJ2-2 - - TRBV10-3 TGTGCCATCAGTGTTGTGGGGGGATCCACCGGGGAGCTGTTTTTT CAISVVGGSTGELFF
TRBJ1-5 once - TRBV29-1 TGCAGCGTCGGTTATAATCAGCCCCAGCATTTT CSVGYNQPQHF
TRBJ2-5 - - TRBV5-1 TGCGCCAGCAGCTTGGTAGGCCAGCTAGTTGAAACCCAGTACTTC CASSLVGQLVETQYF
TRBJ2-2 few - TRBV6-5 TGTGCCAGCAGTTACTCGAGGACACGAGGCGGGGAGCTGTTTTTT CASSYSRTRGGELFF
TRBJ1-2 - - TRBV5-1 TGCGCCAGCAGCTCCGAATCGGGGAACTATGGCTACACCTTC CASSSESGNYGYTF
TRBJ2-7 - - TRBV6-5 TGTGCCAGCAGTTACCCCTCAGGGGGACTCTACGAGCAGTACTTC CASSYPSGGLYEQYF
TRBJ2-2 - - TRBV2 TGTGCCAGCACTGAATGGGGGCTAGGCGGGGAGCTGTTTTTT CASTEWGLGGELFF
TRBJ1-4 - - TRBV5-1 TGCGCCAGCAGCTTGACAGTCTTTACCGAAAAACTGTTTTTT CASSLTVFTEKLFF
TRBJ2-1 - TRBD1 TRBV6-4 TGTGCCAGCAGACTGGACAGGGGGGCCAATGAGCAGTTCTTC CASRLDRGANEQFF
TRBJ2-1 - TRBD1 TRBV7-9 TGTGCCAGCAGCCTCGGACAGGGCGCCTACAATGAGCAGTTCTTC CASSLGQGAYNEQFF
TRBJ2-5 - TRBD2 TRBV19 TGTGCCAGTAACTCTGGGGAGGGGCAAGAGACCCAGTACTTC CASNSGEGQETQYF
TRBJ1-6 few - TRBV27 TGTGCCAGCATGTATGAGCGGACCTATAATTCACCCCTCCACTTT CASMYERTYNSPLHF
TRBJ1-6 - - TRBV2 TGTGCCAGCAGTGTATCCGGGTTCAATTCACCCCTCCACTTT CASSVSGFNSPLHF
TRBJ1-1 - - TRBV5-4 TGTGCCAGCAGCTTCGCTGGGGGCGGCAGGACTGAAGCTTTCTTT CASSFAGGGRTEAFF
TRBJ2-3 - - TRBV5-4 TGTGCCAGCAGCGGGGGCGGGGGGCAGTATTTT CASSGGGGQYF
TRBJ2-1 - TRBD1 TRBV24-1 TGTGCCACCAGTGACCCCGGGACAGGGGATCGGCGGGGTGAGCAGTTCTTC CATSDPGTGDRRGEQFF
TRBJ2-3 - TRBD1 TRBV5-5 TGTGCCAGCAGTACGGGGACAGGGACGCAGTATTTT CASSTGTGTQYF
TRBJ2-7 - - TRBV27 TGTGCCAGCAGTCCTAGACTGGTTAGCTCCTACGAGCAGTACTTC CASSPRLVSSYEQYF
TRBJ1-6 - TRBD1 TRBV28 TGTGCCAGCAGCCTCGGACAGGGTGTGAATTCACCCCTCCACTTT CASSLGQGVNSPLHF
TRBJ2-7 - TRBD2 TRBV5-1 TGCGCCAGCAGCTCGACTAGCGGGGGGGCCGCTGAGCAGTACTTC CASSSTSGGAAEQYF
TRBJ2-1 - - TRBV5-1 TGCGCCAGCAGCTTATCGGACAATGAGCAGTTCTTC CASSLSDNEQFF
TRBJ1-4 - - TRBV20-1 TGCAGTGCTAGTCACAGGGAGAGGGAAAAACTGTTTTTT CSASHREREKLFF
TRBJ2-1 - - TRBV3-1/TRBV3-2 TGTGCCAGCAGCCAGGACCTAGGGGATTGGGTCGAGCAGTTCTTC CASSQDLGDWVEQFF
TRBJ1-6 - TRBD1 TRBV5-4 TGTGCCAGCAGCCTCAGGGGGGCAAATTCACCCCTCCACTTT CASSLRGANSPLHF
TRBJ2-7 - - TRBV11-2 TGTGCCAGCAGCTTAACAGATTCCTACGAGCAGTACTTC CASSLTDSYEQYF
TRBJ1-2 - - TRBV7-9 TGTGCCAGCAGCGCCATGCCGGGTCAGGGTGGGTATGGCTACACCTTC CASSAMPGQGGYGYTF
TRBJ2-1 once - TRBV7-3 TGTGCCAGCAGCATCTTACAGGGTACGGGCGAGCAGTTCTTC CASSILQGTGEQFF
TRBJ2-2 - - TRBV7-9 TGTGCCAGCAGCCCTACGAGGGGGGAGCTGTTTTTT CASSPTRGELFF
TRBJ1-2 - TRBD1 TRBV7-2 TGTGCCAGCAGCTTTCAGACAGGGGGCCCTTTGAACAACTATGGCTACACCTTC CASSFQTGGPLNNYGYTF